These T cell receptor beta chains were read from a single sample in a study of T cell responses to AZD1222 COVID-19 vaccine. The method was immunoSEQ multiplex PCR; TCRdb's version includes in-frame clones alone and lacks a portion of them. The data show around 99,000 clones, around 90% seen once. The sample was peripheral blood, taken on day 0 of AZD1222 vaccination. These receptors originate from an adult in good health. Each CDR3 is given with its conserved first and last residue. A D gene is named only where the DNA matches it firmly. The size entry is marked missing in some rows and otherwise reads once, few, many or a size class.

v_gene	j_gene	len	abundance	d_gene	CDR3nt	CDR3aa
TRBV11-3	TRBJ2-3	9	once	.	TGTGCCGTCCAAGGTACGCAGTATTTT	CAVQGTQYF
TRBV6-5	TRBJ1-2	13	.	TRBD1	TGTGCCAGCAGCGATGGGACAGACTATGGCTACACCTTC	CASSDGTDYGYTF
TRBV12-3/TRBV12-4	TRBJ1-2	13	.	TRBD1	TGTGCCAGCAGTCTCGGACAGGTTCATGGCTACACCTTC	CASSLGQVHGYTF
TRBV27	TRBJ1-6	16	few	.	TGTGCCAGCAGTCCCAGGGCCTTGGCTCTAGATTCACCCCTCCACTTT	CASSPRALALDSPLHF
TRBV27	TRBJ2-7	15	.	.	TGTGCCAGCAGGGTAGGGCGGGGTGGCTCCTACGAGCAGTACTTC	CASRVGRGGSYEQYF
TRBV11-3	TRBJ1-4	14	.	.	TGTGCCAGCAGCTCCGGAGGGACTAATGAAAAACTGTTTTTT	CASSSGGTNEKLFF
TRBV6-4	TRBJ2-1	17	.	.	TGTGCCAGCAGTAACAACCCCGGGACCCTTCCCGGCAATGAGCAGTTCTTC	CASSNNPGTLPGNEQFF
TRBV7-2	TRBJ2-5	16	few	TRBD2	TGTGCCAGCAGCTTAGAGATAGCGGGAGGGCAAGAGACCCAGTACTTC	CASSLEIAGGQETQYF
TRBV7-2	TRBJ2-7	15	.	.	TGTGCCAGCAGCTTCAGGGGTAGCGGTGCCTACGAGCAGTACTTC	CASSFRGSGAYEQYF
TRBV5-1	TRBJ2-1	15	.	TRBD1	TGCGCCAGCAGCTCCGGGACAGGGTCCTTTAATGAGCAGTTCTTC	CASSSGTGSFNEQFF